This entry lists 19 T cell receptor beta chains sequenced from one sample in a study of blood T cell repertoires in COVID-19. Produced via immunoSEQ multiplex PCR; TCRdb's table is partial and in-frame only. The repertoire holds some 240,000 clones, with around 90% as singletons. Sequencing used peripheral blood. These receptors were obtained from a man aged 55-75 years who had recovered from COVID-19.

J is TRBJ1-1 and V is TRBV2, with D hard to call. V lost 6 bases and J 11 bases, leaving 19 bases between the germline ends. Germline V gives CDR1 SNHLY, CDR2 FYNNEI. The CDR3 consists of 13 residues. This chain's CDR3 is CASSPYSRSTAFF. The DNA for the CDR3 is TGTGCCAGCAGCCCTTACTCTCGTAGCACGGCTTTCTTT.

V and J are TRBV19 and TRBJ1-6, with TRBD1 identical over 8 bases. In germline, CDR1 is LNHDA, CDR2 SQIVND (reference sequence). The trim removed 6 bases at V and 1 base at J, leaving 11 bases unmatched. The CDR3 extends over 18 amino acids. This chain's CDR3 is CASSTAGTGRSYNSPLHF. The CDR3 DNA reads as TGTGCCAGTAGCACAGCCGGGACAGGTAGATCCTATAATTCACCCCTCCACTTT.

This clone has just a few counts. The rearrangement joins TRBV6-5 to TRBJ1-1; D might be TRBD1 (6 bases). The germline gives CDR1 MNHEY, CDR2 SVGAGI. CDR3 length equals 12 residues. V was pared by 5 bases and J by 4 bases, with 8 bases between. In DNA form, the CDR3 reads TGTGCCAGCAGTAACAGGGTCACTGAAGCTTTCTTT. Translation gives CASSNRVTEAFF.

Note on this clone: Other DNA sequences in the sample encode the same CDR3. This chain joins TRBV9 and TRBJ1-1; D is undetermined. The germline gives CDR1 SGDLS, CDR2 YYNGEE. This CDR3 contains 13 residues. V was trimmed by 1 base and J by 1 base, leaving 5 bases between them. The CDR3 DNA reads TGTGCCAGCAGCGTAAGAGAGAACACTGAAGCTTTCTTT. Its protein product is CASSVRENTEAFF.

The chain combines TRBV10-3 with TRBJ1-5, with D possibly TRBD1 on 5 matching bases. Germline CDR1 reads ENHRY; CDR2 reads SYGVKD. V lost 5 bases and J lost 3, with 17 bases in between. CDR3 size: 16 residues. The DNA for the CDR3 is TGTGCCATCAGTATCCGGGCCGTAGGGGTCAATCAGCCCCAGCATTTT. Translating it yields CAISIRAVGVNQPQHF.

The chain carries TRBV7-9 and TRBJ2-3; 11 bases are a match to TRBD1. Trimming removed 4 bases from V and 4 bases from J; junction bases left unmatched: 4. Germline-derived CDR1 and CDR2 are SEHNR and FQNEAQ (reference sequence). The CDR3 covers 15 residues. This CDR3 reads CASSWGQGDSDTQYF. CDR3 nucleotide sequence: TGTGCCAGCAGCTGGGGACAGGGGGATTCAGATACGCAGTATTTT.

The J gene is TRBJ1-6, the V gene TRBV6-5, with 9 bases aligning to TRBD1. This CDR3 comprises 14 residues. In germline, CDR1 is MNHEY, CDR2 SVGAGI. V lost 6 bases, J lost 10 bases, and 7 bases stayed unmatched. CDR3 in DNA: TGTGCCAGCAGCCCGGGACAGGGTTGGTCACCCCTCCACTTT. This codes for CASSPGQGWSPLHF.

V usage is TRBV15 and J usage is TRBJ2-1; 10 bases fit TRBD1. Germline V CDR1 and CDR2: LNHNV, YYDKDF (reference sequence). The V and J ends lost 2 bases and 9 bases, in that order; junction bases with no gene match: 7. This CDR3 contains 15 residues. The CDR3 sequence is CATSRPGTGATEQFF. CDR3 bases: TGTGCCACCAGCAGACCCGGGACAGGGGCGACTGAGCAGTTCTTC.

V is TRBV27 and J is TRBJ2-3, with a weak D call TRBD1 (6 bases). From germline, CDR1 is MNHEY and CDR2 SMNVEV (reference sequence). The CDR3 covers 13 residues. Between the trimmed V and J ends, which lost 4 bases and 4 bases, there was a span of 9 bases. Written as DNA, the CDR3 is TGTGCCAGCAGTTCCGCAGGGGCAGATACGCAGTATTTT. Its protein is CASSSAGADTQYF.

This rearrangement joins TRBV19 to TRBJ1-1, with D tentatively TRBD1 (6 bases). V lost 5 bases and J lost 6, with 13 bases in between. The CDR3 spans 13 residues. CDR1 LNHDA and CDR2 SQIVND come from the germline V gene (reference sequence). The CDR3, as DNA: TGTGCCAGTAGTTCGGCAGGGGTCTCTGAAGCTTTCTTT. It specifies CASSSAGVSEAFF.

This clone came up many times. This chain joins TRBV7-9 and TRBJ1-2; D is unresolved. Germline loops: CDR1 SEHNR, CDR2 FQNEAQ (reference sequence). This CDR3 comprises 13 residues. The V gene lost 0 bases and the J gene lost 9 bases, with 11 bases spanning the gap. The CDR3 sequence: CASSLAAGSRYTF. DNA of the CDR3: TGTGCCAGCAGCTTAGCCGCGGGATCTCGCTACACCTTC.

J is TRBJ2-1 and V is TRBV9, with 9 bases identical to TRBD2. This CDR3 has 15 residues. CDR1 is SGDLS and CDR2 is YYNGEE in the germline V gene. After removal of 0 bases from V and 6 bases from J, the junction contained 4 bases not matched to a gene. The CDR3 DNA reads as TGTGCCAGCAGCGTAGGGCGGGGGGGCCTCAATGAGCAGTTCTTC. The encoded protein is CASSVGRGGLNEQFF.

In its sample, this clone was seen once. The chain uses TRBV2 and TRBJ1-4; tentatively, D is TRBD1 (5 bases). V lost 7 bases and J lost 7, with 16 bases in between. Germline V gives CDR1 SNHLY, CDR2 FYNNEI. CDR3 size: 14 residues. The CDR3 protein is CASMGKGRIEKLFF. The CDR3 DNA reads as TGTGCCAGCATGGGAAAGGGGCGCATTGAAAAACTGTTTTTT.

Only one count was recorded for this clone. V usage is TRBV24-1 and J usage is TRBJ2-3; 7 bases align to TRBD1. CDR3 length equals 17 residues. V lost 0 bases and J lost 3; bases outside the gene matches: 8. Germline assignment: CDR1 KGHDR and CDR2 SFDVKD. The DNA of the CDR3 is TGTGCCACCAGTGATTTGCCGCCAGGGGGTAGGACAGATACGCAGTATTTT. It yields the protein CATSDLPPGGRTDTQYF.

The chain recombines TRBV23-1 with TRBJ2-4; 7 nucleotides agree with TRBD1. TRBV23-1 is marked as an open reading frame, function uncertain. V lost 4 bases and J lost 0; bases outside the gene matches: 9. The CDR3 loop spans 17 amino acids. The CDR3 reads CASSRTTGPLAKNIQYF. CDR3 nucleotides: TGCGCCAGCAGTCGAACGACAGGGCCTCTAGCCAAAAACATTCAGTACTTC.

The chain recombines TRBV6-6 with TRBJ2-7; a possible D gene is TRBD2 (6 bases). The V and J ends lost 5 bases and 3 bases respectively, with 11 bases between them. The CDR3 is 13 amino acids. Germline assignment: CDR1 MNHNY and CDR2 SVGAGI (reference sequence). CDR3 DNA sequence: TGTGCCAGCAGTGTAGCAGCGGGCTACGAGCAGTACTTC. Protein product: CASSVAAGYEQYF.

The V call is TRBV7-9, the J call TRBJ1-1, with D maybe TRBD1 (6 bases). CDR3 length: 12 amino acids. Germline loops: CDR1 SEHNR, CDR2 FQNEAQ (reference sequence). V was pared by 8 bases and J by 8 bases, with 15 bases between. CDR3 nucleotide sequence: TGTGCCAGCCTTACCACTCAGGGGGAAGCTTTCTTT. Translation gives CASLTTQGEAFF.

This chain links TRBV11-2 with TRBJ2-1, with TRBD1 matching 11 bases. J lost 3 bases, V lost 9 bases, and 4 bases had no gene match. The V gene's germline CDR1 is SGHAT and CDR2 FQNNGV. This CDR3 is 14 amino acids long. CDR3 sequence: CASSGTGGYNEQFF. The DNA for the CDR3 is TGTGCCAGTTCCGGGACAGGGGGCTACAATGAGCAGTTCTTC.

This clone was counted a single time. The gene calls are TRBV7-2 and TRBJ1-6, with a possible D match to TRBD1 (6 bases). The CDR3 is made up of 14 amino acids. Between the trimmed V and J ends, which lost 3 bases and 9 bases, there was a span of 12 bases. CDR1 is SGHTA and CDR2 is FQGNSA in the germline V gene. The CDR3 is CASSFQGIGSPLHF. In nucleotides, the CDR3 is TGTGCCAGCAGCTTTCAGGGGATAGGTTCACCCCTCCACTTT.